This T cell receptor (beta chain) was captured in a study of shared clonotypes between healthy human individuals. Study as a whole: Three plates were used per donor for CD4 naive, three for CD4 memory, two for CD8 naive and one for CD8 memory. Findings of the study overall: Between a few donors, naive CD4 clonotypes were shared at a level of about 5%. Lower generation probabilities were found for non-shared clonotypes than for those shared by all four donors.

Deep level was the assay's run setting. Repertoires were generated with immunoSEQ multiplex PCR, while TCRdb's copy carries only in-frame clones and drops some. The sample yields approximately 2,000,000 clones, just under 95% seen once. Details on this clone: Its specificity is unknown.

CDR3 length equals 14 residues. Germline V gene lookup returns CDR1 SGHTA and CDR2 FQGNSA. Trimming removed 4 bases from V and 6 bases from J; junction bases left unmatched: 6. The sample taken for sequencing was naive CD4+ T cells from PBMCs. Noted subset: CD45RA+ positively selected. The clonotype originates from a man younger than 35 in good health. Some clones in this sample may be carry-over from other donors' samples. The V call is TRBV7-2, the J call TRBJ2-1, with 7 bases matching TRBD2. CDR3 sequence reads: CASSSARESNEQFF. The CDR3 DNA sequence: TGTGCCAGCAGCTCTGCGCGGGAGAGCAATGAGCAGTTCTTC. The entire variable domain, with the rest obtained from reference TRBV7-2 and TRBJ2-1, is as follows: GAGVSQSPSNKVTEKGKDVELRCDPISGHTALYWYRQSLGQGLEFLIYFQGNSAPDKSGLPSDRFSAERTGGSVSTLTIQRTQQEDSAVYLCASSSARESNEQFFGPGTRLTVL.